This passage covers 4 T cell receptor beta chains from one sample sequenced in a study of blood T cell repertoires in COVID-19 (dated by TCRdb to the early 2020s). The library was built by means of the immunoSEQ multiplex PCR assay. This is the immuneACCESS table as TCRdb keeps it, with only in-frame sequences that have V and J called. A part of the clones is gone; compared with another copy, unresolved V genes explain less than half, and the rest is unexplained. The sample contains some 320,000 clones, about 91% of them found a single time. Roughly 6.9% of the sample is taken by the ten largest. The sequencing sample was made of peripheral blood. Source of these receptors: a woman in her twenties or thirties who had recovered from COVID-19.

This chain uses TRBV7-2 with TRBJ2-1, with 7 bases identical to TRBD2. The J segment lost 2 bases and the V segment lost 5 bases, leaving 6 bases of the junction unmatched. Germline assignment: CDR1 SGHTA and CDR2 FQGNSA. The CDR3 spans 15 residues. CDR3 sequence: CASSQGGGTYNEQFF. Written as DNA, the CDR3 is TGTGCCAGCAGCCAGGGCGGGGGAACCTACAATGAGCAGTTCTTC.

The CDR3 nucleotides are TGTGCCAGCAGCCAAGATATTCCTCGCAATCAGCCCCAGCATTTT. This encodes CASSQDIPRNQPQHF. The chain carries TRBV14 and TRBJ1-5; D gene uncertain. This CDR3 is built from 15 residues. Germline V lookup: CDR1 SGHDN, CDR2 FVKESK. Trimming shortened V by 0 bases and J by 2 bases, and 8 bases separated the two germline ends.

This rearrangement joins TRBV2 to TRBJ2-3; D gene unclear. V gave up 6 bases and J gave up 1 base, with 11 bases separating them. The CDR3 length is 14 residues. Germline-derived CDR1 and CDR2 are SNHLY and FYNNEI. In nucleotides, the CDR3 is TGTGCCAGCAGCGTCGTCACAGGCACAGATACGCAGTATTTT. Its protein product is CASSVVTGTDTQYF.

The chain recombines TRBV6-2 or TRBV6-3 with TRBJ2-3, with a tentative D call TRBD2 (5 bases). Trimming took off 3 bases at V and 0 bases at J, with 10 bases between the two ends. Germline V gene data show CDR1 as MNHEY and CDR2 as SVGEGT. There are 15 residues in the CDR3. The chain's CDR3 is CASSYPGSSTDTQYF. The DNA of the CDR3 is TGTGCCAGCAGTTATCCGGGATCTAGCACAGATACGCAGTATTTT.